The rows below give T cell receptor beta chains drawn from one sample of a study of T cells after yellow fever vaccination. MiXCR, run by TCRdb on the 5' RACE reads, gives a single entry per CDR3 protein. The table records 100,000 to 150,000 distinct CDR3 sequences, under 8.5% of them present only once. Sequenced material: CD4+ T cells sorted from PBMCs, taken 9 to 10 days after the first yellow fever vaccination. The receptors were sampled from a man aged 18 to 30 who received the YFV17D yellow fever vaccine. Both conserved end residues are part of each CDR3. The order of the fields is V gene, clone size, D gene, J gene, CDR3 DNA, CDR3 protein. A D gene is named only where the DNA matches it firmly. Clone size appears in some rows only: once, few, many, or a class for an expanded clone.

v_gene: TRBV15
abundance: .
d_gene: .
j_gene: TRBJ2-3
CDR3nt: TGTGCCACCAGCAGAAGACAGGAACCCTTCACAGATACGCAGTATTTT
CDR3aa: CATSRRQEPFTDTQYF

v_gene: TRBV20-1
abundance: many
d_gene: .
j_gene: TRBJ1-1
CDR3nt: TGCAGTGCTAGAAAGGGAGGGTTGAACACTGAAGCTTTCTTT
CDR3aa: CSARKGGLNTEAFF

v_gene: TRBV27
abundance: many
d_gene: .
j_gene: TRBJ2-7
CDR3nt: TGTGCCAGCAGTTTAGGACCCACAGGCTACTACGAGCAGTACTTC
CDR3aa: CASSLGPTGYYEQYF

v_gene: TRBV9
abundance: many
d_gene: TRBD2
j_gene: TRBJ2-2
CDR3nt: TGTGCCAGCAGTCAACAACAACTAGCGGGGGCCACCACCGGGGAGCTGTTTTTT
CDR3aa: CASSQQQLAGATTGELFF

v_gene: TRBV11-1
abundance: many
d_gene: .
j_gene: TRBJ2-1
CDR3nt: TGTGCCAGCAGTGGGGGCTTATCCTACAATGAGCAGTTCTTC
CDR3aa: CASSGGLSYNEQFF

v_gene: TRBV5-5
abundance: .
d_gene: .
j_gene: TRBJ2-5
CDR3nt: TGTGCCAGCAGCTTGGGTAACCCTTCGAAAGAGACCCAGTACTTC
CDR3aa: CASSLGNPSKETQYF

v_gene: TRBV20-1
abundance: .
d_gene: TRBD1
j_gene: TRBJ1-5
CDR3nt: TGCAGTGCTAGCTTGCAGGGGGGTCAGCCCCAGCATTTT
CDR3aa: CSASLQGGQPQHF

v_gene: TRBV4-2
abundance: few
d_gene: TRBD1
j_gene: TRBJ2-1
CDR3nt: TGTGCCAGCAGCCAAGATGGACAGGGGTGGAATGAGCAGTTCTTC
CDR3aa: CASSQDGQGWNEQFF

v_gene: TRBV24-1
abundance: .
d_gene: .
j_gene: TRBJ1-2
CDR3nt: TGTGCCACCAGTGATTTGCGAAAGGGAGGGAACTATGGCTACACCTTC
CDR3aa: CATSDLRKGGNYGYTF

v_gene: TRBV5-1
abundance: many
d_gene: TRBD1
j_gene: TRBJ2-7
CDR3nt: TGCGCCAGCAGCTTGGGAGGGACAGGAGCCTACGAGCAGTACTTC
CDR3aa: CASSLGGTGAYEQYF

v_gene: TRBV7-8
abundance: many
d_gene: TRBD1
j_gene: TRBJ1-1
CDR3nt: TGTGCCACCCAGAGACAGGGAATTGAGACTGAAGCTTTCTTT
CDR3aa: CATQRQGIETEAFF

v_gene: TRBV9
abundance: many
d_gene: .
j_gene: TRBJ2-2
CDR3nt: TGTGCCAGCAGCGTAAGAGGGGGTGATATTACCGGGGAGCTGTTTTTT
CDR3aa: CASSVRGGDITGELFF

v_gene: TRBV5-1
abundance: many
d_gene: TRBD1
j_gene: TRBJ1-4
CDR3nt: TGCGCCAGCAGCTTGGCCATGCAGGGGGATTCAACTAATGAAAAACTGTTTTTT
CDR3aa: CASSLAMQGDSTNEKLFF

v_gene: TRBV6-1
abundance: few
d_gene: .
j_gene: TRBJ1-2
CDR3nt: TGTGCCAGCAGTCTCGGCTCGGGCACTAACTATGGCTACACCTTC
CDR3aa: CASSLGSGTNYGYTF

v_gene: TRBV20-1
abundance: many
d_gene: .
j_gene: TRBJ1-5
CDR3nt: TGCAGTGCTAGCAGGGGAGACAGCAATCAGCCCCAGCATTTT
CDR3aa: CSASRGDSNQPQHF

v_gene: TRBV18
abundance: .
d_gene: .
j_gene: TRBJ1-2
CDR3nt: TGTGCCAGCTCACCACCCCTACTCCAGGCCCGCTATGGCTACACCTTC
CDR3aa: CASSPPLLQARYGYTF

v_gene: TRBV28
abundance: many
d_gene: .
j_gene: TRBJ2-2
CDR3nt: TGTGCCAGCAGTTATACTGGACGGTTAGCCGGGGAGCTGTTTTTT
CDR3aa: CASSYTGRLAGELFF